This T cell receptor (beta chain) was sequenced in a study of T cell repertoires in cytomegalovirus infection. The overall study: Public signatures in TCR beta pointed to CMV infection and matching HLA type. Overall study findings and caveats: Cumulative frequency (of public TCR beta family members) identified carriers of CMV plus the relevant HLA. It was HLA-C-restricted CMV-specific TCR beta clonotypes that dominated the response ex vivo.

TCRdb used MiXCR to reprocess the reads, holding one entry per CDR3 protein. Of around 280,000 distinct CDR3 sequences detected, about 8.8% appear once; the ten largest clones hold over 2.5%. This clonotype has just a few counts. Its antigen is unknown. Source material: PBMCs. The receptor's source is a human donor in good health (CMV status not recorded). Some clones in this sample may be carry-over from other donors' samples.

Here the CDR3 DNA reads TGCAGTGCTAGATCAATGCAGGGTAATCAGCCCCAGCATTTT. As protein: CSARSMQGNQPQHF. This sequence joins TRBV20-1 and TRBJ1-5; D perhaps matches TRBD1 (5 bases). The CDR3 length is 14 residues. Germline V gene data show CDR1 as DFQATT and CDR2 as SNEGSKA (reference sequence). V was pared by 2 bases and J by 4 bases, with 12 bases between.